The source of this T cell receptor beta chain is a study of cytomegalovirus exposure and HLA in healthy donors. Study-wide results and caveats: In a later analysis, across HLA loci, associated TCR counts were highest for DRB1, lowest for HLA-C.

The length of the CDR3 is 15 residues. Trimming took off 8 bases at V and 0 bases at J, with 13 bases between the two ends. The germline CDR1 and CDR2 sequences are MNHNY and SVGAGI (reference sequence). Note on this clone: Its antigen remains unidentified.

Use of 60 Vbeta and 13 Jbeta primers characterized the PCR. Sequencing used immunoSEQ multiplex PCR; TCRdb keeps in-frame clones, though not all of them. The sample yields some 130,000 clones, about 80% seen once. J is TRBJ2-2 and V is TRBV6-6; no reliable D call. The sequence derives from a man between 18 and 35 years old in good health and CMV-seronegative. Sequencing used PBMCs. CDR3 region: CASRLQIANTGELFF. The CDR3, as DNA: TGTGCCAGCCGATTACAGATCGCGAACACCGGGGAGCTGTTTTTT.